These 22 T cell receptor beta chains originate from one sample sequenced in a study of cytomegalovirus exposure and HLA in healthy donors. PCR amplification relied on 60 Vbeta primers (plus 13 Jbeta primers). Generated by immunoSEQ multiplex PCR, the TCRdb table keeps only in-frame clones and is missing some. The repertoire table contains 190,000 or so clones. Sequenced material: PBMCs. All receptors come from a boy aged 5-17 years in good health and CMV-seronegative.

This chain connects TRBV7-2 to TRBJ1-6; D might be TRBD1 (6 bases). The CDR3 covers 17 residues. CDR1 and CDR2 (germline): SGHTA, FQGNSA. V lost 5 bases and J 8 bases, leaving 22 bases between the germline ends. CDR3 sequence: CASSPTTGSLSDSPLHF. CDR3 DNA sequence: TGTGCCAGCAGCCCCACGACAGGTAGTCTGTCCGATTCACCCCTCCACTTT. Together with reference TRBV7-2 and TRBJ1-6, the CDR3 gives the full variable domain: GAGVSQSPSNKVTEKGKDVELRCDPISGHTALYWYRQSLGQGLEFLIYFQGNSAPDKSGLPSDRFSAERTGGSVSTLTIQRTQQEDSAVYLCASSPTTGSLSDSPLHFGNGTRLTVT.

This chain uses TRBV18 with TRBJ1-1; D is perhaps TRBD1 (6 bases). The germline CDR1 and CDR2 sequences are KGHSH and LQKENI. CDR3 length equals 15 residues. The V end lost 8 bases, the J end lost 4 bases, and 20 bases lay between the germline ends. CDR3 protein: CASTDTGLGSTEAFF. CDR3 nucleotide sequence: TGTGCCAGCACCGATACAGGGTTGGGGAGCACTGAAGCTTTCTTT.

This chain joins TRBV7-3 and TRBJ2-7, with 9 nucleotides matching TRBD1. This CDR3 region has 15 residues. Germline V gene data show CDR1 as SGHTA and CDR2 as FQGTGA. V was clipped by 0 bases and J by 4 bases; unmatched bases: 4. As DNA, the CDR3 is TGTGCCAGCAGCTTAACGCCGGGACAGGGTTACGAGCAGTACTTC. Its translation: CASSLTPGQGYEQYF.

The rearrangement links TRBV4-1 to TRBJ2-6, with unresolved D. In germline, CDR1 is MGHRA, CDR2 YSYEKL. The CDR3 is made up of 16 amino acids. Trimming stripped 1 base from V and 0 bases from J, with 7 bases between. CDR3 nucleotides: TGCGCCAGCAGCCAAGGTTCCCACTCTGGGGCCAACGTCCTGACTTTC. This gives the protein CASSQGSHSGANVLTF.

The CDR3 DNA reads as TGCAGCGTCACAGGGTTCAGCAACACTGAAGCTTTCTTT. This translates into CSVTGFSNTEAFF. This chain joins TRBV29-1 and TRBJ1-1; D might be TRBD1 (6 bases). Trimming took off 6 bases at V and 2 bases at J, with 13 bases between the two ends. CDR3 length equals 13 residues. The germline V gene encodes CDR1 SQVTM and CDR2 ANQGSEA. The variable domain in full, with the rest retrieved from reference TRBV29-1 and TRBJ1-1, is SAVISQKPSRDICQRGTSLTIQCQVDSQVTMMFWYRQQPGQSLTLIATANQGSEATYESGFVIDKFPISRPNLTFSTLTVSNMSPEDSSIYLCSVTGFSNTEAFFGQGTRLTVV.

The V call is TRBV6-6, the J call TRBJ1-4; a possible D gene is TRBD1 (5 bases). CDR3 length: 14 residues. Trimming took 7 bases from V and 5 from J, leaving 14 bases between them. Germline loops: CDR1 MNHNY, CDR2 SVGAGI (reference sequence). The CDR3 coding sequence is TGTGCCAGCACCGCATGGGGGGTCAATGAAAAACTGTTTTTT. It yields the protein CASTAWGVNEKLFF.

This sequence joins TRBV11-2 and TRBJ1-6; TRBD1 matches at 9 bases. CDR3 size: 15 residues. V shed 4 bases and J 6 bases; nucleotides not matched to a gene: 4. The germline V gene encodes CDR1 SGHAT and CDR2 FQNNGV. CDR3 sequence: CASSSPGQGNSPLHF. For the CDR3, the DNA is TGTGCCAGCAGCTCTCCGGGACAGGGTAATTCACCCCTCCACTTT.

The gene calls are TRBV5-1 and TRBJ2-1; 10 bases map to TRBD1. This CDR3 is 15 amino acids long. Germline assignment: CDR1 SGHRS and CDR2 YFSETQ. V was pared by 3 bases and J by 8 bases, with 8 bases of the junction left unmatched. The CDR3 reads CASSSGTGVFYEQFF. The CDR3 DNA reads TGCGCCAGCAGCTCCGGGACAGGGGTTTTCTATGAGCAGTTCTTC.

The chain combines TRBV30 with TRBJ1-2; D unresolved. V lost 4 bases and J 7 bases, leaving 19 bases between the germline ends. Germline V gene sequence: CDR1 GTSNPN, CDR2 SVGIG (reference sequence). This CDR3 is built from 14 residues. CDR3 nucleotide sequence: TGTGCCTGGACCCTGGGAGGGAGTAAGAGTGGCTACACCTTC. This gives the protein CAWTLGGSKSGYTF.

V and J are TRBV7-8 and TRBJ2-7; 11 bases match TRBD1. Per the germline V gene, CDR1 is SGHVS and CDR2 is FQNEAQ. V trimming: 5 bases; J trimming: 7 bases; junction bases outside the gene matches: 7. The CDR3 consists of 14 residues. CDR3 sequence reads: CASSATGTGGEQYF. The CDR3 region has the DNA TGTGCCAGCAGCGCAACCGGGACAGGGGGAGAGCAGTACTTC.

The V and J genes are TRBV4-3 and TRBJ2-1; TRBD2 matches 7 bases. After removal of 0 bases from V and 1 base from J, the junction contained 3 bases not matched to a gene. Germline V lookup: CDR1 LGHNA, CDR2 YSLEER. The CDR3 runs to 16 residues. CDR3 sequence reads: CASSQDWGGSYNEQFF. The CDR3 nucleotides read TGCGCCAGCAGCCAAGATTGGGGGGGGTCCTACAATGAGCAGTTCTTC.

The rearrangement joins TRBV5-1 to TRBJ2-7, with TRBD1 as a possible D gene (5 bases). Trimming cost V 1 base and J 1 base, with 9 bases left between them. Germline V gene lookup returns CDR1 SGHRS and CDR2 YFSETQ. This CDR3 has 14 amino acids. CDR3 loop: CASSLSTGSYEQYF. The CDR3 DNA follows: TGCGCCAGCAGCTTGAGCACAGGATCCTACGAGCAGTACTTC.

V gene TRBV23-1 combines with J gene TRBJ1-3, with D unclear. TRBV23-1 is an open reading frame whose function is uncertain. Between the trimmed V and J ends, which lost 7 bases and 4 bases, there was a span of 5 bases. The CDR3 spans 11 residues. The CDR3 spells CASTRGNTIYF. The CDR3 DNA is TGCGCCAGCACCAGGGGAAACACCATATATTTT.

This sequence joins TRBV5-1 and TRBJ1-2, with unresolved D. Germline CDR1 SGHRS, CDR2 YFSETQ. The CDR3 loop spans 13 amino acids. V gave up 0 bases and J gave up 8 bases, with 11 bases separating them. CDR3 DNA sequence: TGCGCCAGCAGCTTGGCGGCAGGCCTGGGCTACACCTTC. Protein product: CASSLAAGLGYTF.

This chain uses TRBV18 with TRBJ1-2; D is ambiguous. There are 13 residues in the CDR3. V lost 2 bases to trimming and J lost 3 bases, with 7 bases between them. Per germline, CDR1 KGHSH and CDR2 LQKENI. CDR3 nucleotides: TGTGCCAGCTCACCAGAGCGGGACTATGGCTACACCTTC. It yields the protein CASSPERDYGYTF.

The CDR3 sequence: CATSRGREPESTDTQYF. The CDR3, as DNA: TGTGCCACCAGCAGGGGCCGGGAGCCTGAGTCCACAGATACGCAGTATTTT. The chain has TRBV15 and TRBJ2-3; possible D gene TRBD2, 6 bases. From germline, CDR1 is LNHNV and CDR2 YYDKDF (reference sequence). Between the trimmed V and J ends, which lost 3 bases and 2 bases, there was a span of 18 bases. CDR3 length: 17 residues.

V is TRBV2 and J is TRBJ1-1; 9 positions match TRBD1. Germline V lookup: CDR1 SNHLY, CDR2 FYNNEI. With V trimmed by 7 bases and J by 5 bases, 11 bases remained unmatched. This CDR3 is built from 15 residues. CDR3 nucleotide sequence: TGTGCCAGCATCTCAGGACAGGGGATAAGGACTGAAGCTTTCTTT. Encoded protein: CASISGQGIRTEAFF. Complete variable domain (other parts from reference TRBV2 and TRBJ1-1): EPEVTQTPSHQVTQMGQEVILRCVPISNHLYFYWYRQILGQKVEFLVSFYNNEISEKSEIFDDQFSVERPDGSNFTLKIRSTKLEDSAMYFCASISGQGIRTEAFFGQGTRLTVV.

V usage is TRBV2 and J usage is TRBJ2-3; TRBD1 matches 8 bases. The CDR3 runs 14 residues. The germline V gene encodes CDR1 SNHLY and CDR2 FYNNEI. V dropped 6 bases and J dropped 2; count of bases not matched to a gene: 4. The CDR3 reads CASRTDRATDTQYF. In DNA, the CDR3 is TGTGCCAGCAGGACGGACAGGGCCACAGATACGCAGTATTTT.

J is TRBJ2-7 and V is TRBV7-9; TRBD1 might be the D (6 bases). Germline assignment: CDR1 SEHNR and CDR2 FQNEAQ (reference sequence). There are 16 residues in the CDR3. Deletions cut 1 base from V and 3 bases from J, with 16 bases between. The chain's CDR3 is CASSLGSDRWIYEQYF. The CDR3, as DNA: TGTGCCAGCAGCTTAGGTTCCGACAGGTGGATCTACGAGCAGTACTTC.

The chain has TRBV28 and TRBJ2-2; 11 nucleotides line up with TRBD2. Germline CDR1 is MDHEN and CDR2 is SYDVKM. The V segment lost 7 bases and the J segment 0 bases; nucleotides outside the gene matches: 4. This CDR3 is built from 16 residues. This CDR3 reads CASTPGLAANTGELFF. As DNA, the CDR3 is TGTGCCAGCACCCCGGGACTAGCGGCGAACACCGGGGAGCTGTTTTTT.

The CDR3: CAISESGLAGSVQFF. CDR3 sequence (DNA): TGTGCCATCAGTGAGTCCGGACTAGCGGGGAGCGTGCAGTTCTTC. V gene TRBV10-3 combines with J gene TRBJ2-1; 12 bases line up with TRBD2. After removal of 0 bases from V and 12 bases from J, the junction contained 6 bases not matched to a gene. Germline CDR1 and CDR2: ENHRY and SYGVKD. This CDR3 is built from 15 residues.

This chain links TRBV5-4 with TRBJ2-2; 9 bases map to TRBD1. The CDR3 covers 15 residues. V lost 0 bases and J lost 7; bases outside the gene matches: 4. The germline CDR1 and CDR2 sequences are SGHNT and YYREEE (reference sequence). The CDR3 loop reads CASSLAGQGIGELFF. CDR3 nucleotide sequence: TGTGCCAGCAGCTTGGCCGGACAGGGGATCGGGGAGCTGTTTTTT. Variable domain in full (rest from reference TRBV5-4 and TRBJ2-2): ETGVTQSPTHLIKTRGQQVTLRCSSQSGHNTVSWYQQALGQGPQFIFQYYREEENGRGNFPPRFSGLQFPNYSSELNVNALELDDSALYLCASSLAGQGIGELFFGEGSRLTVL.